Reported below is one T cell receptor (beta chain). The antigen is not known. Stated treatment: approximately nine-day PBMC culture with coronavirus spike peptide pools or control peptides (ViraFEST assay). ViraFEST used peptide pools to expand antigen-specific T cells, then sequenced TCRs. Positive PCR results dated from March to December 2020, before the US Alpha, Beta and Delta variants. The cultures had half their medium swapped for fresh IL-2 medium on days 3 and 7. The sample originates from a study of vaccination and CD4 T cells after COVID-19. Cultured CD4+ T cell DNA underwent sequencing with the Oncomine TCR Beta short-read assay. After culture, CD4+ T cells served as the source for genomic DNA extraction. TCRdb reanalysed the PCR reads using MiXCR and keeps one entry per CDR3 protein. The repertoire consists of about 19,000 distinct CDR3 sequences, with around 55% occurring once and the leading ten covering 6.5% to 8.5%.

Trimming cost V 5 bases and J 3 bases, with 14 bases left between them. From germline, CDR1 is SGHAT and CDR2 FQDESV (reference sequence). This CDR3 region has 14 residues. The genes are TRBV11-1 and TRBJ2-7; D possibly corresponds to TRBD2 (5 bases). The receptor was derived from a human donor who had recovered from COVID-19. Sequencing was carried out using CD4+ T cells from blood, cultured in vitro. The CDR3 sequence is CASSLNGKHYEQYF. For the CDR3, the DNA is TGTGCCAGCAGCCTTAACGGGAAGCACTACGAGCAGTACTTC.